The 14 T cell receptor beta chains reported below all come from one sample, sequenced in a study of identical twins. TCRdb analysed the 5' RACE reads with MiXCR anew, one entry per CDR3 protein. Of about 470,000 distinct CDR3 sequences in the sample, about 24% were seen once. Separately, the same data were catalogued under a study of T cells expressing NK-cell markers.

Sequencing input: CD4+ T cells sorted from blood. These receptors were collected from a woman aged 18-30 years in good health.

The chain links TRBV12-3 or TRBV12-4 to TRBJ2-2, with D possibly TRBD1 on 5 matching bases. Trimming took off 3 bases at V and 2 bases at J, with 10 bases between the two ends. The CDR3 has 15 residues. CDR3 DNA sequence: TGTGCCAGCAGTTTGGCCGACAGAAACACCGGGGAGCTGTTTTTT. Translation: CASSLADRNTGELFF.

V usage is TRBV5-1 and J usage is TRBJ2-1, with 10 bases fitting TRBD2. There are 14 residues in the CDR3. Germline V CDR1 and CDR2: SGHRS, YFSETQ. V lost 0 bases to trimming and J lost 13 bases; unmatched junction nucleotides: 7. Here the CDR3 DNA reads TGCGCCAGCAGCTTGGCCGGGACTAGCGATTCCCAGTTCTTC. Translating gives CASSLAGTSDSQFF.

This chain links TRBV9 with TRBJ2-3, with D unresolved. CDR1 is SGDLS and CDR2 is YYNGEE in the germline V gene. The CDR3 is 15 amino acids. With 4 bases removed from V and 2 bases from J, the gap between germline ends came to 14 bases. CDR3 protein: CASSSSGIPTDTQYF. In nucleotides, the CDR3 is TGTGCCAGCAGCTCTAGTGGGATCCCCACAGATACGCAGTATTTT.

This clonotype was counted ten times or more. The chain couples TRBV4-3 to TRBJ2-7; D is unresolved. Per germline, CDR1 LGHNA and CDR2 YSLEER. Trimming took off 0 bases at V and 5 bases at J, with 8 bases between the two ends. This CDR3 region has 13 residues. CDR3 loop: CASSQEREDEQYF. The CDR3, as DNA: TGCGCCAGCAGCCAAGAACGTGAGGACGAGCAGTACTTC.

The CDR3 sequence is CASSNNPGTGRSNEQFF. CDR3 coding DNA: TGTGCCTCCTCCAATAATCCCGGGACAGGACGTAGCAATGAGCAGTTCTTC. This sequence joins TRBV3-1 and TRBJ2-1, with 8 bases fitting TRBD1. From germline, CDR1 is LGHDT and CDR2 YNNKEL (reference sequence). The CDR3 length is 17 residues. J gave up 6 bases and V 11 bases, and 21 bases lay outside the gene matches.

The chain uses TRBV18 and TRBJ2-7; D is unresolved. Germline CDR1 KGHSH, CDR2 LQKENI. The length of the CDR3 is 12 residues. The V end lost 1 base, the J end lost 5 bases, and 6 bases lay between the germline ends. The CDR3 spells CASSPRVDEQYF. The CDR3 DNA follows: TGTGCCAGCTCACCACGGGTTGACGAGCAGTACTTC.

The count of this clonotype is one. This chain links TRBV19 with TRBJ1-2; D remains ambiguous. V was cut by 7 bases and J by 1 base, with 10 bases left in between. CDR3 length equals 13 residues. Germline V lookup: CDR1 LNHDA, CDR2 SQIVND (reference sequence). The CDR3 loop is CASNRANNYGYTF. The CDR3 DNA reads as TGTGCCAGTAACCGGGCTAATAACTATGGCTACACCTTC.

The J gene is TRBJ2-1, the V gene TRBV12-3 or TRBV12-4; TRBD2 might be the D (5 bases). Trimming pared 7 bases from V and 10 bases from J, leaving 20 bases between. This CDR3 is 14 amino acids long. Here the CDR3 reads CASNPSGNPNEQFF. The CDR3 DNA is TGTGCCAGCAACCCGAGCGGTAACCCGAACGAGCAGTTCTTC.

This clonotype was recorded at least ten times. The genes are TRBV6-6 and TRBJ2-2, with D maybe TRBD1 (6 bases). V was trimmed by 0 bases and J by 5 bases, leaving 7 bases between them. The V gene's germline CDR1 is MNHNY and CDR2 SVGAGI (reference sequence). The CDR3 consists of 14 residues. The CDR3 DNA follows: TGTGCCAGCAGTTACTCAGGACAGACCGGGGAGCTGTTTTTT. Its translation: CASSYSGQTGELFF.

The chain links TRBV21-1 to TRBJ1-1; TRBD1 is the table's D call and was not checked against the DNA. TRBV21-1 is an annotated pseudogene. CDR3 size: 13 residues. The CDR3 here is CASLGGERTEAFF. As DNA, the CDR3 is TGTGCCAGCTTGGGGGGAGAGAGGACTGAAGCTTTCTTT.

Only a few counts were recorded for this clonotype. V usage is TRBV20-1 and J usage is TRBJ2-5, with D possibly being TRBD1 (6 bases). V lost 0 bases and J 10 bases, leaving 18 bases between the germline ends. This CDR3 is built from 14 residues. Germline loops: CDR1 DFQATT, CDR2 SNEGSKA (reference sequence). The CDR3 region has the DNA TGCAGTGCTAGAGAGGGCCCCGGACAGATCGACCAGTACTTC. Residues: CSAREGPGQIDQYF.

This clonotype was seen ten or more times. The genes are TRBV20-1 and TRBJ2-2; D unresolved. Germline CDR1 and CDR2: DFQATT and SNEGSKA (reference sequence). This CDR3 comprises 15 residues. Trimming shortened V by 3 bases and J by 1 base, and 12 bases separated the two germline ends. The CDR3 bases are TGCAGTGCTAGGGTCGGGTGGCGGAACACCGGGGAGCTGTTTTTT. The encoded protein is CSARVGWRNTGELFF.

This sequence joins TRBV20-1 and TRBJ2-7; TRBD1 aligns across 7 bases. Looked up from germline, CDR1 is DFQATT and CDR2 is SNEGSKA (reference sequence). The length of the CDR3 is 17 residues. J gave up 2 bases and V 3 bases, and 16 bases lay outside the gene matches. The CDR3 DNA is TGCAGTGCTAGGGGCCCGGCCCCGGGACAGACAACCTACGAGCAGTACTTC. Residues: CSARGPAPGQTTYEQYF.

Concerning this clonotype itself: One end of the junction fails to match germline, which may point to a read error. The J gene is TRBJ2-2, the V gene TRBV3-1; D might be TRBD2 (5 bases). The germline V gene encodes CDR1 LGHDT and CDR2 YNNKEL (reference sequence). This CDR3 has 17 residues. CDR3 coding DNA: TGTGCCAGCAGCCGTCCCCCGACTGGCGCGAACACCGGGGATCTGTTTTTT. Its protein is CASSRPPTGANTGDLFF.